This TCR beta chain was profiled in a study of blood T cell repertoires in COVID-19. CDR1 and CDR2 from the germline V gene are SNHLY and FYNNEI. The CDR3 is 15 amino acids. Trimming at V came to 8 bases and at J to 5 bases, leaving 11 bases not matched to a gene. This table comes from immunoSEQ multiplex PCR, and its TCRdb copy is limited to in-frame clones, with some not included. The sample has about 42,000 clones; about three quarters are singletons. Material: peripheral blood. The chain employs TRBV2 and TRBJ1-1; TRBD1 agrees at 10 bases. This receptor was obtained from a man in his 70s with active or convalescent COVID-19. CDR3 amino acids: CASSGQGPPGTEAFF. Written as DNA, the CDR3 is TGTGCCAGCTCGGGACAGGGGCCTCCGGGGACTGAAGCTTTCTTT. Full variable domain (remainder filled in from reference TRBV2 and TRBJ1-1): EPEVTQTPSHQVTQMGQEVILRCVPISNHLYFYWYRQILGQKVEFLVSFYNNEISEKSEIFDDQFSVERPDGSNFTLKIRSTKLEDSAMYFCASSGQGPPGTEAFFGQGTRLTVV.